A single sample gave rise to the 27 T cell receptor beta chains below, sequenced in a study of blood T cells in healthy people across ages. For the second PCR, which ran for roughly 6 to 11 cycles, a sample-barcoded 5' primer and a J-beta primer mix were used. TCRdb reanalysed the 5' RACE reads using MiXCR and keeps one entry per CDR3 protein. The table records about 800,000 distinct CDR3 sequences, roughly 60% of them present only once. Sequenced: blood. The source of these receptors is a man aged 25-45 years in good health.

V gene TRBV20-1 combines with J gene TRBJ1-6, with D perhaps TRBD1 (6 bases). Germline V gene data show CDR1 as DFQATT and CDR2 as SNEGSKA (reference sequence). This CDR3 spans 15 amino acids. The V and J ends lost 5 bases and 7 bases respectively, with 18 bases between them. CDR3 sequence (DNA): TGCAGTGCTCTTATCTCAGGGGCGCCAAATTCACCCCTCCACTTT. It specifies CSALISGAPNSPLHF.

A word on this clonotype: This may come from a read error, since a much larger clone is one base off. The V call is TRBV27, the J call TRBJ2-4; D might be TRBD1 (6 bases). Germline V gene sequence: CDR1 MNHEY, CDR2 SMNVEV (reference sequence). There are 14 residues in the CDR3. The V end lost 6 bases, the J end lost 5 bases, and 14 bases lay between the germline ends. The CDR3 loop is CASRMPGVQNIQYF. In DNA form, the CDR3 reads TGTGCCAGCAGAATGCCAGGGGTCCAAAACATTCAGTACTTC.

This clonotype was observed a handful of times. This chain uses TRBV11-2 with TRBJ1-2; D unclear. The CDR3 loop spans 14 amino acids. V lost 5 bases and J lost 9, with 19 bases in between. Germline CDR1 is SGHAT and CDR2 is FQNNGV. The CDR3 DNA is TGTGCCAGCAGCCTTGACGGACTCGCCCCAAGCTACACCTTC. It translates to CASSLDGLAPSYTF.

V and J are TRBV4-2 and TRBJ2-5, with 7 bases lining up with TRBD2. The last part of the DNA fits TRBJ2-7 better; the J call may be wrong. This CDR3 contains 15 residues. Germline CDR1 and CDR2: LGHNA and YNFKEQ. CDR3 bases: TGTGCCAGCAGCCAAGAAACAGCGGGGTTAAACGAGCAGTACTTC. This encodes CASSQETAGLNEQYF.

This clonotype was picked up a small number of times. The chain has TRBV11-3 and TRBJ2-1; 9 bases align to TRBD1. The CDR3 loop spans 13 amino acids. V lost 5 bases and J lost 9; bases outside the gene matches: 5. Looked up from germline, CDR1 is SGHNT and CDR2 is YENEEA. The CDR3 sequence is CASSRDRVAEQFF. The CDR3 DNA is TGTGCCAGCAGCAGGGACAGGGTTGCTGAGCAGTTCTTC.

This CDR3 reads CASSEVEGGEETQYF. Here the CDR3 DNA reads TGTGCCAGCAGTGAAGTAGAGGGTGGAGAAGAGACCCAGTACTTC. This sequence joins TRBV6-1 and TRBJ2-5; weak D call: TRBD2 (5 bases). Germline V CDR1 and CDR2: MNHNS, SASEGT. The V and J ends lost 1 base and 3 bases respectively, with 12 bases between them. This CDR3 has 15 amino acids.

This clonotype was seen a few times. This chain connects TRBV4-3 to TRBJ1-4; D is perhaps TRBD1 (6 bases). The CDR3 runs 15 residues. V dropped 4 bases and J dropped 11 bases, with 20 bases sitting between them. The V gene's germline CDR1 is LGHNA and CDR2 YSLEER. CDR3 nucleotides: TGCGCCAGCAGCCCTGCGGGGGGCGTGGCAGAGAAACTGTTTTTT. Residues: CASSPAGGVAEKLFF.

The genes are TRBV9 and TRBJ2-3; 7 nucleotides align to TRBD2. With V trimmed by 3 bases and J by 0 bases, 4 bases remained unmatched. CDR1 and CDR2 (germline): SGDLS, YYNGEE. This CDR3 is built from 15 residues. This CDR3 is CASSASGTSTDTQYF. The CDR3 coding sequence is TGTGCCAGCAGCGCTAGCGGTACTAGCACAGATACGCAGTATTTT.

This clonotype was found a few times. This chain joins TRBV4-1 and TRBJ2-7, with TRBD1 matching over 8 bases. This CDR3 is built from 15 residues. With 0 bases clipped from V and 0 bases from J, the junction kept 1 base outside the gene matches. CDR1 is MGHRA, CDR2 YSYEKL, per germline. The CDR3 protein is CASSQEGTGSYEQYF. The CDR3 bases are TGCGCCAGCAGCCAAGAAGGGACAGGCTCCTACGAGCAGTACTTC.

This clonotype was seen a handful of times. The chain joins TRBV3-1 to TRBJ2-4, with TRBD2 as a possible D gene (7 bases). The CDR3 spans 13 residues. The V end lost 4 bases, the J end lost 7 bases, and 11 bases lay between the germline ends. Germline values: CDR1 LGHDT, CDR2 YNNKEL (reference sequence). DNA of the CDR3: TGTGCCAGCAGCCTCGAGGGGGGGAACATTCAGTACTTC. Translating gives CASSLEGGNIQYF.

This clonotype turned up a few times. The chain is built from TRBV21-1 and TRBJ2-1; the D segment call TRBD1 is taken from the table without a DNA check. TRBV21-1 is listed as a pseudogene. CDR3 length equals 12 residues. The CDR3 sequence is CASSGTPNEQFF. The CDR3 region has the DNA TGTGCCAGCAGCGGGACACCCAATGAGCAGTTCTTC.

CDR3: CSAPWEDTDTQYF. CDR3 DNA sequence: TGCAGTGCTCCCTGGGAAGATACAGATACGCAGTATTTT. The chain is built from TRBV20-1 and TRBJ2-3; D unclear. Trimming cost V 5 bases and J 3 bases, with 12 bases left between them. The CDR3 has 13 amino acids. Looked up from germline, CDR1 is DFQATT and CDR2 is SNEGSKA (reference sequence).

The chain combines TRBV19 with TRBJ2-1; TRBD2 matches at 16 bases. Germline V gives CDR1 LNHDA, CDR2 SQIVND (reference sequence). Trimming removed 6 bases from V and 10 bases from J; junction bases left unmatched: 12. This CDR3 has 17 amino acids. The CDR3 DNA is TGTGCCAGTAGCGATAACGCGGGACTAGCGGGAGGGGGGGAGCAGTTCTTC. Encoded protein: CASSDNAGLAGGGEQFF.

The sample holds one count of this clonotype. An end of the junction differs from the germline gene, which may be a read error. CDR3 nucleotides: TGTGCCAGCAACTTAGGGACTAGCGGCTCCTACAATGAGCAGTTCTTC. It codes for CASNLGTSGSYNEQFF. The chain uses TRBV7-2 and TRBJ2-1; 11 nucleotides match TRBD2. This CDR3 contains 16 residues. The germline V gene encodes CDR1 SGHTA and CDR2 FQGNSA.

This clonotype was found a few times. The V and J genes are TRBV28 and TRBJ2-1, with a tentative D call TRBD1 (6 bases). The CDR3 has 15 amino acids. Between the trimmed V and J ends, which lost 2 bases and 1 base, there was a span of 9 bases. CDR1 is MDHEN, CDR2 SYDVKM, per germline. The CDR3 DNA reads TGTGCCAGCAGTTTAGCAGGACAGTCCTACAATGAGCAGTTCTTC. It specifies CASSLAGQSYNEQFF.

This clonotype has more than one count but fewer than ten. This chain links TRBV12-3 or TRBV12-4 with TRBJ1-4; TRBD1 matches 10 bases. V gave up 6 bases and J gave up 8 bases; unmatched junction bases: 3. This CDR3 spans 13 amino acids. CDR3 in amino acids: CASRGTGVEKLFF. In DNA form, the CDR3 reads TGTGCCAGCAGGGGGACAGGGGTGGAAAAACTGTTTTTT.

The CDR3 nucleotides read TGTGCTAGTGGTTTGGGACGGACTAACTATGGCTACACCTTC. This translates into CASGLGRTNYGYTF. This rearrangement joins TRBV12-5 to TRBJ1-2; D unclear. Per germline, CDR1 LGHNT and CDR2 FRNRAP. Trimming pared 1 base from V and 0 bases from J, leaving 6 bases between. The CDR3 spans 14 residues.

This clonotype came up a few times. This chain connects TRBV6-1 to TRBJ2-2; the match to TRBD2 covers 8 bases. Germline V CDR1 and CDR2: MNHNS, SASEGT. CDR3 length: 13 amino acids. V was clipped by 3 bases and J by 13 bases; unmatched bases: 7. The CDR3 DNA sequence: TGTGCCAGCAGTGACGAGGGACTAGTATGGCTGTTTTTT. This codes for CASSDEGLVWLFF.

The rearrangement uses TRBV7-3 and TRBJ2-3; no firm D call. The CDR3 consists of 15 residues. Germline assignment: CDR1 SGHTA and CDR2 FQGTGA. V lost 4 bases and J lost 0, with 11 bases in between. CDR3 amino acids: CASSWLAGSTDTQYF. Here the CDR3 DNA reads TGTGCCAGCAGCTGGTTGGCAGGAAGCACAGATACGCAGTATTTT.

This chain links TRBV25-1 with TRBJ2-7; perhaps D is TRBD1 or TRBD2 (5 bases each). The CDR3 sequence is 15 residues long. In germline, CDR1 is MGHDK, CDR2 SYGVNS. The ends were cut back, 6 bases at V and 3 bases at J, with 18 bases in the middle. The CDR3 is CASSSSRDGDYEQYF. The CDR3 bases are TGTGCCAGCAGCTCATCAAGGGACGGCGACTACGAGCAGTACTTC.

This clonotype has a handful of counts. The V call is TRBV4-1, the J call TRBJ2-6; 7 bases match TRBD1. Per germline, CDR1 MGHRA and CDR2 YSYEKL. V lost 2 bases and J lost 1; bases outside the gene matches: 8. The CDR3 is 18 amino acids. The CDR3: CASSQPRQGISGANVLTF. CDR3 DNA sequence: TGCGCCAGCAGCCAACCAAGACAGGGAATTTCTGGGGCCAACGTCCTGACTTTC.

The genes are TRBV7-3 and TRBJ2-7; the match to TRBD2 covers 8 bases. The germline V gene encodes CDR1 SGHTA and CDR2 FQGTGA. Losses at the gene ends were 5 bases for V and 7 bases for J; bases not matched to a gene: 10. This CDR3 is 14 amino acids long. The CDR3 here is CASSPGGSSNEQYF. Here the CDR3 DNA reads TGTGCCAGCAGCCCGGGAGGGAGCTCCAATGAGCAGTACTTC.

This clonotype was found a few times. The J gene is TRBJ2-7, the V gene TRBV5-8, with a tentative D call TRBD2 (5 bases). V was shortened by 2 bases and J by 3 bases, with 12 bases between the two germline ends. The CDR3 has 14 residues. Germline values: CDR1 SGHTS, CDR2 YDEGEE. As DNA, the CDR3 is TGTGCCAGCAGCTTAAGAGGGTTCAACTACGAGCAGTACTTC. Protein sequence: CASSLRGFNYEQYF.

This clonotype was counted a single time. The chain employs TRBV18 and TRBJ2-3; 9 nucleotides align to TRBD2. This CDR3 has 15 amino acids. V gave up 2 bases and J gave up 6 bases; unmatched junction bases: 6. CDR1 is KGHSH, CDR2 LQKENI, per germline. The CDR3 here is CASSPERGAMDTQYF. The CDR3 nucleotides read TGTGCCAGCTCACCAGAGCGGGGGGCCATGGATACGCAGTATTTT.

For this clonotype: A junction boundary mismatches the germline segment, possibly from a read error. The gene calls are TRBV2 and TRBJ1-2; D is ambiguous. The CDR3 runs 13 residues. Germline CDR1 is SNHLY and CDR2 is FYNNEI. The CDR3 loop is CASTLSANYGHTF. The CDR3 bases are TGTGCCAGCACCTTGTCCGCTAACTATGGCCACACCTTC.

This clonotype was seen a handful of times. This chain uses TRBV20-1 with TRBJ1-2; D remains ambiguous. V lost 5 bases, J lost 2 bases, and 3 bases lay in between. CDR1 is DFQATT, CDR2 SNEGSKA, per germline (reference sequence). The CDR3 is made up of 10 amino acids. In nucleotides, the CDR3 is TGCAGTGCTGACAACTATGGCTACACCTTC. Residues: CSADNYGYTF.

The chain joins TRBV29-1 to TRBJ2-2, with D possibly matching TRBD1 (6 bases). With 5 bases removed from V and 5 bases from J, the gap between germline ends came to 12 bases. Germline lookup yields CDR1 SQVTM and CDR2 ANQGSEA. The CDR3 runs 13 residues. This CDR3 is CSVRGRDTGELFF. For the CDR3, the DNA is TGCAGCGTTAGGGGGAGAGATACCGGGGAGCTGTTTTTT.